The 5 T cell receptor beta chains given below trace back to one sample, sequenced in a study of response to subunit inactivated influenza vaccine. TCRdb reprocessed the RT-PCR reads with MiXCR, giving one entry per CDR3 protein. The sample comprises roughly 500,000 distinct CDR3 sequences, approximately 16% of which are singletons, and roughly 3.1% rests with the top ten. The source material was CD4+ T cells sorted from PBMCs, sampled less than 25 months after vaccination. These receptors originate from a man aged 50 to 75 who received an inactivated influenza vaccine.

This clonotype came up a few times. V gene TRBV11-2 combines with J gene TRBJ2-2; D unclear. Trimming shortened V by 5 bases and J by 6 bases, and 13 bases separated the two germline ends. CDR1 is SGHAT, CDR2 FQNNGV, per germline. The CDR3 totals 14 residues. CDR3 sequence reads: CASSRAPGPGELFF. DNA of the CDR3: TGTGCCAGCAGCCGAGCCCCCGGCCCCGGGGAGCTGTTTTTT.

This clonotype was observed at least ten times. This chain uses TRBV14 with TRBJ2-3; D is undetermined. This CDR3 has 14 amino acids. In germline, CDR1 is SGHDN, CDR2 FVKESK. Deletions cut 3 bases from V and 1 base from J, with 8 bases between. The CDR3 region has the DNA TGTGCCAGCAGCCAGTTACGGGGCACAGATACGCAGTATTTT. The encoded protein is CASSQLRGTDTQYF.

This clonotype was seen more than once but under ten times. V is TRBV5-6 and J is TRBJ1-4; D uncertain. The CDR3 consists of 12 residues. The V gene's germline CDR1 is SGHDT and CDR2 YYEEEE. The V end lost 2 bases, the J end lost 8 bases, and 7 bases lay between the germline ends. CDR3 coding DNA: TGTGCCAGCAGCTTTTCGGAGGAAAAACTGTTTTTT. This gives the protein CASSFSEEKLFF. Filled out from reference TRBV5-6 and TRBJ1-4, the complete variable domain reads DAGVTQSPTHLIKTRGQQVTLRCSPKSGHDTVSWYQQALGQGPQFIFQYYEEEERQRGNFPDRFSGHQFPNYSSELNVNALLLGDSALYLCASSFSEEKLFFGSGTQLSVL.

CDR3 residues: CASSRDSPTEAFF. Here the CDR3 DNA reads TGTGCCAGCAGCCGAGACAGTCCCACTGAAGCTTTCTTT. The chain links TRBV11-2 to TRBJ1-1; D is possibly TRBD1 (5 bases). The CDR3 has 13 residues. The germline V gene has CDR1 SGHAT and CDR2 FQNNGV. V was shortened by 5 bases and J by 4 bases, with 11 bases between the two germline ends.

This clonotype has only a few counts. This sequence joins TRBV9 and TRBJ1-1, with D possibly being TRBD1 (5 bases). CDR1 and CDR2 from the germline V gene are SGDLS and YYNGEE. The CDR3 extends over 16 amino acids. Trimming took off 0 bases at V and 0 bases at J, with 12 bases between the two ends. CDR3 region: CASSVVVPGLNTEAFF. The CDR3 DNA reads as TGTGCCAGCAGCGTAGTAGTACCAGGGCTGAACACTGAAGCTTTCTTT.